The following is a T cell receptor (beta chain) sequence with its context. This sample is drawn from a study of blood T cell repertoires in COVID-19. Whole-study context: T cells, B-cell-depleted T cells, or PBMCs supplied cDNA or gDNA.

The germline V gene encodes CDR1 MNHEY and CDR2 SVGEGT. The V end was cut by 2 bases, the J end by 4 bases, with 15 bases between. The CDR3 sequence is 16 residues long. Assay used: immunoSEQ multiplex PCR; TCRdb lists only in-frame clones, some missing. This sample yields fewer than 200,000 clones, of which over 80% are seen a single time; 8.4% belongs to the top ten. The source is a woman aged 70-85 years with acute or convalescent COVID-19. The sequenced material came from peripheral blood. V and J are TRBV6-2 or TRBV6-3 and TRBJ2-1, with D perhaps TRBD2 (5 bases). The CDR3 reads CASSYGSGNIYNEQFF. The CDR3 region has the DNA TGTGCCAGCAGTTACGGGTCGGGGAATATATACAATGAGCAGTTCTTC.